This T cell receptor delta chain is from a study of DNA immune sequencing with unique molecular identifiers (dated by TCRdb to between 2020 and 2021). In terms of the full investigation: Immunomagnetic cell separation was used to enrich gammadelta T cells from buffy coats, and the genomic DNA of the enriched gammadelta T cells was sequenced. gammadelta T cells were enriched from PBMC of approximately ten healthy individuals by fluorescence-activated cell sorting. To compare enriched and non-enriched samples, approximately 93 ng of enriched gammadelta T-cell DNA and approximately 1 ug of non-enriched PBMC DNA were sequenced. The study developed and validated an ultrasensitive DNA-based TRD repertoire sequencing method using PCR-introduced unique molecular identifiers. The method was checked using synthetic reference molecules and blood samples from healthy people. Donors were healthy individuals, with approximately 11 donors profiled from sorted peripheral blood gammadelta T cells. Summary of the overall study and its limitations: The primer-based approach is unable to detect novel TRD sequences that the primers do not target. Among clonotypes in healthy donors, the most frequent TRD rearrangement was TRDV2 paired with TRDJ1. TRD repertoire diversity differed among healthy donors, and several donors were highly oligoclonal, with the top 5 clonotypes making up more than half of productive molecules.

Receptor libraries were prepared by multiplex PCR. Genomic DNA was amplified with a 32-plex assay using primers for all 8 TRDV and 4 TRDJ genes covering the CDR3. A 12-nucleotide UMI was introduced during 3 to 4 barcoding PCR cycles, after which a second PCR was performed with Illumina adapter primers. AMPure XP beads were used for library purification, and library quality was checked on a Fragment Analyzer with the HS NGS Fragment kit. Sequencing used an Illumina MiniSeq mid-output kit with roughly 20% PhiX and 150 cycles of paired-end reads. The study's own analysis went as follows. MIGEC version 1.2.9 was used to process reads, grouping reads by UMI and building error-corrected consensus sequences. Modified VDJtools version 1.2.1 scripts and the tcR R package were used for post-processing. Clones were re-identified by TCRdb from the public reads with CATT, and rows with the same DNA were merged. The V and J calls and clone size come from TCRdb's table, not from the authors' own analysis. This sample holds several thousand delta-chain clones; roughly 12% were observed only once. The ten most abundant clones make up approximately 52% of the sample.

This clone was found a few times. Its antigen is currently not known. TCRdb records a much larger clone's protein for this DNA, with a difference at residue 5 that likely arises from a read error; the protein given is the translation of the DNA. The same CDR3 is also encoded by other DNA sequences in this sample. The CDR3 starts with the cysteine, ends with the phenylalanine, and has 16 residues. Only the CDR3 DNA stays, 48 bases, in frame from base 1. CDR1 and CDR2 were assigned from the germline V gene as GEAIGNYY and EKD. From V the trimming removes 2 bases and from J it removes 3 bases, while the gene matches leave 6 bases of the junction unaccounted for.

This clonotype was obtained from a human donor in good health. The sample taken for sequencing was gamma-delta T cells enriched from blood buffy coat, or unenriched PBMCs (not recorded which). The chain is assembled from TRDV2 and TRDJ1; TRDD3 aligns with 12 central bases. The sequenced DNA is TGTGCCTGTGACAACCTGGGGGATACGCAGGCCGATAAACTCATCTTT. It translates as CACDNLGDTQADKLIF.